The 18 T cell receptor beta chains below all came from one sample that was sequenced in a study of control samples from healthy donors and cancer patients. Sequencing was performed with immunoSEQ multiplex PCR; in TCRdb, only in-frame clones are kept and a portion is missing. The profile shows about 120,000 clones, around nine tenths of them singletons. The sequenced material came from blood. The receptors here all came from a man under 40 in good health.

The rearrangement joins TRBV29-1 to TRBJ1-1, with a weak D call TRBD1 (5 bases). This CDR3 region has 12 residues. Germline CDR1 and CDR2: SQVTM and ANQGSEA. V was pared by 0 bases and J by 7 bases, with 9 bases between. CDR3 sequence reads: CSVEDQGLEAFF. The CDR3 nucleotides are TGCAGCGTTGAAGACCAGGGTCTTGAAGCTTTCTTT.

This clone was found a few times. Other DNA sequences of this sample code for an identical CDR3. The V gene is TRBV5-6, the J gene TRBJ1-3; D call uncertain. The CDR3 is made up of 11 amino acids. V was pared by 6 bases and J by 4 bases, with 5 bases between. The V gene's germline CDR1 is SGHDT and CDR2 YYEEEE. CDR3 loop: CASTSGNTIYF. CDR3 coding DNA: TGTGCCAGCACCTCCGGAAACACCATATATTTT.

This chain uses TRBV7-2 with TRBJ2-7; TRBD1 might be the D (5 bases). Germline loops: CDR1 SGHTA, CDR2 FQGNSA. V lost 5 bases to trimming and J lost 4 bases, with 15 bases between them. The CDR3 spans 14 residues. The CDR3 region has the DNA TGTGCCAGCAGCGATATCCGGACACAGTACGAGCAGTACTTC. Translated, it gives CASSDIRTQYEQYF.

This chain uses TRBV24-1 with TRBJ1-4; D gene ambiguous. Trimming cost V 4 bases and J 7 bases, with 12 bases left between them. This CDR3 region has 14 residues. The germline V gene has CDR1 KGHDR and CDR2 SFDVKD. As DNA, the CDR3 is TGTGCCACCAGTGAACCAGGACCAGGTGAAAAACTGTTTTTT. Residues: CATSEPGPGEKLFF.

The table lists this clone with a count of one. V and J are TRBV3-1 (or the pseudogene TRBV3-2) and TRBJ2-5, with D unclear. The germline V gene encodes CDR1 LGHDT and CDR2 YNNKEL (reference sequence). Trimming removed 2 bases from V and 5 bases from J, with 15 bases in between. The CDR3 extends over 15 amino acids. DNA of the CDR3: TGTGCCAGCAGCCAATTCTGGACGGCGGCGGAGACCCAGTACTTC. Translation gives CASSQFWTAAETQYF.

The CDR3 DNA reads TGTGCCAGCAGCTTCGCGGACAGGGGCTCCGGGGAGCTGTTTTTT. Protein product: CASSFADRGSGELFF. V is TRBV7-8 and J is TRBJ2-2, with TRBD1 matching over 9 bases. CDR1 and CDR2 (germline): SGHVS, FQNEAQ. This CDR3 is built from 15 residues. J was trimmed by 6 bases and V by 3 bases; bases with no gene match: 5.

The J gene is TRBJ2-1, the V gene TRBV5-1; the D is unclear. The germline V gene has CDR1 SGHRS and CDR2 YFSETQ. Between the trimmed V and J ends, which lost 7 bases and 0 bases, there was a span of 11 bases. The CDR3 has 14 residues. The CDR3 region has the DNA TGCGCCAGCGGAACGAGTAGCTCCTACAATGAGCAGTTCTTC. This codes for CASGTSSSYNEQFF.

The rearrangement joins TRBV24-1 to TRBJ1-1, with D possibly being TRBD1 (5 bases). The CDR3 covers 15 residues. Per germline, CDR1 KGHDR and CDR2 SFDVKD. The DNA for the CDR3 is TGTGGCAATACACCTCTAGTGAATGTTAGGGACCAAGCTTTCTTT. Translation gives CGNTPLVNVRDQAFF.

The chain joins TRBV5-1 to TRBJ2-5; TRBD1 is a possible D gene (5 bases). Germline V gives CDR1 SGHRS, CDR2 YFSETQ. The CDR3 totals 14 residues. With 4 bases removed from V and 3 bases from J, the gap between germline ends came to 13 bases. CDR3 region: CASSPGQIEETQYF. In nucleotides, the CDR3 is TGCGCCAGCAGCCCCGGACAAATTGAAGAGACCCAGTACTTC.

The chain is built from TRBV5-1 and TRBJ1-2; D gene unclear. V lost 0 bases and J lost 8, with 11 bases in between. The V gene's germline CDR1 is SGHRS and CDR2 YFSETQ. The CDR3 extends over 13 amino acids. This chain's CDR3 is CASSLERGEGYTF. CDR3 DNA sequence: TGCGCCAGCAGCTTGGAACGCGGCGAGGGCTACACCTTC.

The chain joins TRBV10-3 to TRBJ1-2, with no clear D. Per germline, CDR1 ENHRY and CDR2 SYGVKD. The CDR3 is made up of 14 amino acids. The V end was cut by 4 bases, the J end by 2 bases, with 11 bases between. CDR3 sequence reads: CAISVRAGNYGYTF. The CDR3 bases are TGTGCCATCAGTGTGCGGGCGGGAAACTATGGCTACACCTTC.

As to this clone: Other DNA sequences in this sample translate to the same CDR3. V usage is TRBV5-1 and J usage is TRBJ1-1, with D unclear. CDR3 length: 14 amino acids. Germline V CDR1 and CDR2: SGHRS, YFSETQ. The V and J ends lost 6 bases and 1 base respectively, with 13 bases between them. CDR3 DNA sequence: TGCGCCAGCACCGGTCCGGGAACGAACACTGAAGCTTTCTTT. Translated: CASTGPGTNTEAFF.

V gene TRBV7-2 combines with J gene TRBJ2-3, with no clear D. Germline lookup yields CDR1 SGHTA and CDR2 FQGNSA. V gave up 4 bases and J gave up 7 bases, with 6 bases separating them. The CDR3 covers 11 residues. The CDR3 coding sequence is TGTGCCAGCAGCTCCGGATATACGCAGTATTTT. It yields the protein CASSSGYTQYF.

CDR3 DNA: TGCAGTGCTAGTATTTATGGAAACACCATATATTTT. It yields the protein CSASIYGNTIYF. The V call is TRBV20-1, the J call TRBJ1-3; D gene ambiguous. V lost 3 bases and J 3 bases, leaving 6 bases between the germline ends. This CDR3 contains 12 residues. Per the germline V gene, CDR1 is DFQATT and CDR2 is SNEGSKA (reference sequence).

The count of this clone is one. This chain uses TRBV3-1 (or the pseudogene TRBV3-2) with TRBJ2-2; D remains ambiguous. Germline-derived CDR1 and CDR2 are LGHDT and YNNKEL (reference sequence). The CDR3 totals 14 residues. V was trimmed by 0 bases and J by 5 bases, leaving 7 bases between them. CDR3 nucleotides: TGTGCCAGCAGCCAAGACCCCGGAACCGGGGAGCTGTTTTTT. Translation gives CASSQDPGTGELFF.

The V gene is TRBV2, the J gene TRBJ1-2, with D tentatively TRBD1 (5 bases). The germline V gene encodes CDR1 SNHLY and CDR2 FYNNEI. CDR3 length: 14 amino acids. With 7 bases removed from V and 3 bases from J, the gap between germline ends came to 15 bases. CDR3 protein: CASKGREEDYGYTF. Here the CDR3 DNA reads TGTGCCAGCAAGGGCAGGGAAGAGGACTATGGCTACACCTTC.

The chain carries TRBV7-9 and TRBJ2-5; 14 bases are a match to TRBD2. CDR3 length equals 16 residues. Looked up from germline, CDR1 is SEHNR and CDR2 is FQNEAQ (reference sequence). V trimming: 5 bases; J trimming: 1 base; junction bases outside the gene matches: 3. The CDR3 region has the DNA TGTGCCAGCAGCACGACTAGCGGGGGGGTCCAAGAGACCCAGTACTTC. Translation gives CASSTTSGGVQETQYF.

CDR3 residues: CASSGVEQGLYYGYTF. DNA of the CDR3: TGTGCCAGCAGTGGGGTTGAACAGGGGCTCTACTATGGCTACACCTTC. The V gene is TRBV6-1, the J gene TRBJ1-2, with 7 positions matching TRBD1. The J segment lost 3 bases and the V segment lost 4 bases, leaving 11 bases of the junction unmatched. The CDR3 is 16 amino acids. Germline-derived CDR1 and CDR2 are MNHNS and SASEGT.